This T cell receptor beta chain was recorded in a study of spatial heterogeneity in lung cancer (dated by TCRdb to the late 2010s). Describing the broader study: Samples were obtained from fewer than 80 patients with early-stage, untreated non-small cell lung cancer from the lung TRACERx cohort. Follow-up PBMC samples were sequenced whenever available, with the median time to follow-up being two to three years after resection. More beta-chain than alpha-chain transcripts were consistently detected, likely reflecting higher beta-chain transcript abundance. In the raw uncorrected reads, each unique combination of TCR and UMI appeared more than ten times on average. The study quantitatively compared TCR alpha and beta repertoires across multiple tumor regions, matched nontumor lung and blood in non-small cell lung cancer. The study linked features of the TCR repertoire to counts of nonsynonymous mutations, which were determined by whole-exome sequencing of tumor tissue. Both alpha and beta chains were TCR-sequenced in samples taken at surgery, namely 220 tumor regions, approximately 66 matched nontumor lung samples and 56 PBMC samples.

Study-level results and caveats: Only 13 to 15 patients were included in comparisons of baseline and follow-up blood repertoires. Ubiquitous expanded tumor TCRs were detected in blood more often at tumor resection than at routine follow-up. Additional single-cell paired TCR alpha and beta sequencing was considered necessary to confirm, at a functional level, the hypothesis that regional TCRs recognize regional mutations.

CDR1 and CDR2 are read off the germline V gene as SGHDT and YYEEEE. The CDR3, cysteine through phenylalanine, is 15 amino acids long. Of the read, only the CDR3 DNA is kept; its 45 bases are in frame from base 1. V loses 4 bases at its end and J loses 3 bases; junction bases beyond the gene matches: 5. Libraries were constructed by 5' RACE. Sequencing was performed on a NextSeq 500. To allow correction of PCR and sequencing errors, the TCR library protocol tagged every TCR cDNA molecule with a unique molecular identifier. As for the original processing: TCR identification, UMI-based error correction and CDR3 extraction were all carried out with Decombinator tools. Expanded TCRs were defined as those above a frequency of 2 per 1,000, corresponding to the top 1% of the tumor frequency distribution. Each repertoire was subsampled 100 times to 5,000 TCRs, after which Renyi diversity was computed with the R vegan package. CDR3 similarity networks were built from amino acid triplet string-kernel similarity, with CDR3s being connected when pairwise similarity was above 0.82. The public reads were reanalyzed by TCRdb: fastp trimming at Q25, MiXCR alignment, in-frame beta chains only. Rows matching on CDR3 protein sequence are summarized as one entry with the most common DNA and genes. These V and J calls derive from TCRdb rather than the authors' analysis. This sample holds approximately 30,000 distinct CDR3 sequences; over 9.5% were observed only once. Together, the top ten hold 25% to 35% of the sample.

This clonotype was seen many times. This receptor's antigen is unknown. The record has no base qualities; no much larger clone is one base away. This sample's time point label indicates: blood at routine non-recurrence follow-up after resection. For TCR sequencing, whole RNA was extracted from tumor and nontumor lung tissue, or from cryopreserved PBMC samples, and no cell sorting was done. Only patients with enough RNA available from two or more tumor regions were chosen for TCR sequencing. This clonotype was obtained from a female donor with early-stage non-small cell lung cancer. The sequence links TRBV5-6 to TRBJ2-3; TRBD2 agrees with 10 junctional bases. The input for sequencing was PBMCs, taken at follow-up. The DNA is TGTGCCAGCAGCCCGGCTAGCGGGGGTACAGATACGCAGTATTTT. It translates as CASSPASGGTDTQYF.